The 15 T cell receptor beta chains below were found in one sample sequenced in a study of blood T cell repertoires in COVID-19. Using immunoSEQ multiplex PCR, the repertoire was profiled, and TCRdb retains in-frame clones only, with some absent. This sample carries some 380,000 clones, around 84% of them seen once, and the ten largest clones take over 0.95%. Specimen: peripheral blood. These receptors came from a human donor with acute or convalescent COVID-19. The donor label of this sample is uncertain.

The gene calls are TRBV6-6 and TRBJ1-5; possibly TRBD1 for D (6 bases). CDR3 length: 18 residues. The germline V gene has CDR1 MNHNY and CDR2 SVGAGI (reference sequence). With 5 bases removed from V and 0 bases from J, the gap between germline ends came to 20 bases. The CDR3 DNA sequence: TGTGCCAGCAGTCCTGAGGGACACCCGTTATATAGCAATCAGCCCCAGCATTTT. As protein: CASSPEGHPLYSNQPQHF.

This clone was recorded only once. J is TRBJ1-4 and V is TRBV6-5; D is perhaps TRBD1 (6 bases). There are 15 residues in the CDR3. Germline loops: CDR1 MNHEY, CDR2 SVGAGI. The V end was cut by 6 bases, the J end by 3 bases, with 14 bases between. Written as DNA, the CDR3 is TGTGCCAGCAGAGGACAGCCGAGGGCTAATGAAAAACTGTTTTTT. Translating gives CASRGQPRANEKLFF.

V gene TRBV6-6 combines with J gene TRBJ1-5; tentative D call: TRBD1 (6 bases). The ends were cut back, 3 bases at V and 6 bases at J, with 18 bases in the middle. In germline, CDR1 is MNHNY, CDR2 SVGAGI (reference sequence). The CDR3 runs 16 residues. The CDR3 coding sequence is TGTGCCAGCAGTTATACAGGGTGGAGTTTGGGTCAGCCCCAGCATTTT. This translates into CASSYTGWSLGQPQHF.

The chain has TRBV6-5 and TRBJ1-5, with 7 bases fitting TRBD1. Per the germline V gene, CDR1 is MNHEY and CDR2 is SVGAGI. V was pared by 5 bases and J by 5 bases, with 9 bases of the junction left unmatched. This CDR3 is built from 15 residues. CDR3 DNA sequence: TGTGCCAGCAGTAGACAGGGTGCCGGGGATCAGCCCCAGCATTTT. Its protein product is CASSRQGAGDQPQHF.

The chain uses TRBV29-1 and TRBJ1-5, with TRBD1 matching over 8 bases. The CDR3 is 14 residues long. J gave up 4 bases and V 6 bases, and 8 bases lay outside the gene matches. Germline V gives CDR1 SQVTM, CDR2 ANQGSEA. The DNA of the CDR3 is TGCAGCGTAGGCCCCGGACAGGGAAATCAGCCCCAGCATTTT. Protein product: CSVGPGQGNQPQHF. The full variable domain, rest sourced from reference TRBV29-1 and TRBJ1-5, is SAVISQKPSRDICQRGTSLTIQCQVDSQVTMMFWYRQQPGQSLTLIATANQGSEATYESGFVIDKFPISRPNLTFSTLTVSNMSPEDSSIYLCSVGPGQGNQPQHFGDGTRLSIL.

The rearrangement links TRBV19 to TRBJ2-3; D is possibly TRBD1 (5 bases). Trimming cost V 4 bases and J 2 bases, with 10 bases left between them. This CDR3 contains 14 residues. From germline, CDR1 is LNHDA and CDR2 SQIVND (reference sequence). This CDR3 reads CASSKRGYTDTQYF. The CDR3 DNA reads as TGTGCCAGTAGTAAAAGGGGTTACACAGATACGCAGTATTTT.

This clone was detected only a few times. The chain employs TRBV11-2 and TRBJ2-7; 8 bases line up with TRBD2. The germline CDR1 and CDR2 sequences are SGHAT and FQNNGV. The CDR3 consists of 15 residues. The V and J ends lost 0 bases and 5 bases, in that order; junction bases with no gene match: 6. The CDR3 is CASSLEGLVFHEQYF. CDR3 coding DNA: TGTGCCAGCAGCTTAGAGGGACTAGTCTTCCACGAGCAGTACTTC.

The J gene is TRBJ2-7, the V gene TRBV6-6; D not certain. Trimming removed 4 bases from V and 7 bases from J, with 8 bases in between. Germline V gene lookup returns CDR1 MNHNY and CDR2 SVGAGI (reference sequence). The CDR3 consists of 11 residues. CDR3 residues: CASSSFREQYF. CDR3 coding DNA: TGTGCCAGCAGTTCCTTCAGGGAGCAGTACTTC.

The chain joins TRBV6-5 to TRBJ2-5; TRBD2 aligns across 10 bases. In germline, CDR1 is MNHEY, CDR2 SVGAGI. The CDR3 loop spans 16 amino acids. V was pared by 2 bases and J by 2 bases, with 5 bases of the junction left unmatched. The CDR3 spells CASSYVLAGGQETQYF. In nucleotides, the CDR3 is TGTGCCAGCAGTTACGTGTTAGCGGGGGGTCAAGAGACCCAGTACTTC.

This clone was observed a handful of times. V is TRBV7-9 and J is TRBJ2-1; 9 bases are shared with TRBD2. Germline lookup yields CDR1 SEHNR and CDR2 FQNEAQ (reference sequence). The CDR3 runs to 15 residues. J gave up 4 bases and V 6 bases, and 7 bases lay outside the gene matches. The CDR3 reads CASSSGGGGYNEQFF. CDR3 sequence (DNA): TGTGCCAGCAGTTCTGGCGGGGGGGGTTACAATGAGCAGTTCTTC.

The chain recombines TRBV18 with TRBJ1-2; D may be TRBD1 (6 bases). Germline loops: CDR1 KGHSH, CDR2 LQKENI. The CDR3 is 16 amino acids. The V end lost 5 bases, the J end lost 2 bases, and 18 bases lay between the germline ends. CDR3 loop: CASSYGDRRVNYGYTF. The CDR3 bases are TGTGCCAGCTCATACGGCGACAGGCGAGTCAACTATGGCTACACCTTC. Supplemented by reference TRBV18 and TRBJ1-2, the full variable domain reads NAGVMQNPRHLVRRRGQEARLRCSPMKGHSHVYWYRQLPEEGLKFMVYLQKENIIDESGMPKERFSAEFPKEGPSILRIQQVVRGDSAAYFCASSYGDRRVNYGYTFGSGTRLTVV.

This chain links TRBV5-6 with TRBJ2-7; TRBD1 aligns across 10 bases. CDR3 length: 14 amino acids. Trimming took 7 bases from V and 3 from J; bases not matched to a gene: 7. Germline V CDR1 and CDR2: SGHDT, YYEEEE. The CDR3 DNA sequence: TGTGCCAGCGTCAAGGGACAGGGGCGCTACGAGCAGTACTTC. It yields the protein CASVKGQGRYEQYF.

The chain links TRBV30 to TRBJ1-1; TRBD1 aligns across 10 bases. CDR3 length: 13 residues. The V gene end was trimmed by 5 bases and the J gene end by 5 bases; junction bases not matched to a gene: 5. Germline-derived CDR1 and CDR2 are GTSNPN and SVGIG (reference sequence). The CDR3 coding sequence is TGTGCCTGGGAGGGACAGGGGAGGACTGAAGCTTTCTTT. It translates to CAWEGQGRTEAFF.

This clone was seen once. This sequence joins TRBV30 and TRBJ1-1; no clear D. Looked up from germline, CDR1 is GTSNPN and CDR2 is SVGIG (reference sequence). This CDR3 spans 13 amino acids. Between the trimmed V and J ends, which lost 3 bases and 2 bases, there was a span of 10 bases. CDR3 region: CAWRTDYNTEAFF. CDR3 nucleotides: TGTGCCTGGAGAACAGATTATAACACTGAAGCTTTCTTT.

DNA for the CDR3: TGCGCCAGCAGCTTGGGACCCCGACAGGTCGGAGAGACCCAGTACTTC. Amino acids: CASSLGPRQVGETQYF. This rearrangement joins TRBV5-1 to TRBJ2-5, with D perhaps matching TRBD1 (6 bases). Germline V gene data show CDR1 as SGHRS and CDR2 as YFSETQ. The CDR3 runs to 16 residues. V lost 0 bases and J lost 4, with 16 bases in between.